At least ten counts were recorded for the clone carrying this T cell receptor beta chain. The antigen remains undetermined. TCRdb reprocessed the PCR reads via MiXCR and lists one record per CDR3 protein. Of roughly 300,000 distinct CDR3 sequences listed, under 25% are singletons. This sample stems from a study of molecular identifiers for immune sequencing clone quantification. Notes on the study in general: With a barcode shared among identical TCR molecules, highly expanded clone sizes could be underestimated.

This clonotype originated in a human donor in good health. Some libraries in this study had Jurkat cell RNA spiked in. The sample consisted of naive CD8+ T cells from blood, with Jurkat cell RNA spiked in. Indicated subset: FACS-sorted CD8+CD4-CCR7+CD45RA+ naive T cells.

The CDR3, as DNA: TGTGCCAGCACCCCCTGGGGGGCGCCGACAGATACGCAGTATTTT. Translation gives CASTPWGAPTDTQYF. V usage is TRBV9 and J usage is TRBJ2-3; perhaps D is TRBD1 or TRBD2 (6 bases each). CDR3 length: 15 amino acids. The germline V and J ends were trimmed by 6 bases and 3 bases, with 17 bases remaining between them. Germline lookup yields CDR1 SGDLS and CDR2 YYNGEE.